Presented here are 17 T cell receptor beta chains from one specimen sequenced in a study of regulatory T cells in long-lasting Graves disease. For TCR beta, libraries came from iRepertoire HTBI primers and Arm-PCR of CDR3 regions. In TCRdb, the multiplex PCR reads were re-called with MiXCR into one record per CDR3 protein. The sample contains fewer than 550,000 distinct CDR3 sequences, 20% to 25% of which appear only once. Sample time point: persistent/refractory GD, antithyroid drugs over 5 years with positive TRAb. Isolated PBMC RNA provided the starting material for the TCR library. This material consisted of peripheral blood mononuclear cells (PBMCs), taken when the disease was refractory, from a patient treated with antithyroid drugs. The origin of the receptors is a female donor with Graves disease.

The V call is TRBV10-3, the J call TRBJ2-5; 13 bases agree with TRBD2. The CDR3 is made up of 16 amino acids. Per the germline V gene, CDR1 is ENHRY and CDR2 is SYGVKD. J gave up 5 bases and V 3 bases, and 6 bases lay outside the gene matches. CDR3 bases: TGTGCCATCAGTGACCCCGGGACTAGCGGGAAGGAGACCCAGTACTTC. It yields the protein CAISDPGTSGKETQYF.

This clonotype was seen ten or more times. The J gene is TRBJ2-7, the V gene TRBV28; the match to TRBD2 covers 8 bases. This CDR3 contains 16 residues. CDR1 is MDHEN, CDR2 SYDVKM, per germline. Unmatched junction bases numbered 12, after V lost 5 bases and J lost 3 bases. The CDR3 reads CASSPQGAGGYYEQYF. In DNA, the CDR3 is TGTGCCAGCAGTCCGCAGGGTGCGGGGGGCTACTACGAGCAGTACTTC.

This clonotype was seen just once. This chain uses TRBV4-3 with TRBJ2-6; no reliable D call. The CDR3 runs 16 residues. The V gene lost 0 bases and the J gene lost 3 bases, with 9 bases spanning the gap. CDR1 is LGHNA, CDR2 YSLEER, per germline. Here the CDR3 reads CASSQEGRGGANVLTF. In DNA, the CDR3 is TGCGCCAGCAGCCAAGAAGGACGAGGTGGGGCCAACGTCCTGACTTTC.

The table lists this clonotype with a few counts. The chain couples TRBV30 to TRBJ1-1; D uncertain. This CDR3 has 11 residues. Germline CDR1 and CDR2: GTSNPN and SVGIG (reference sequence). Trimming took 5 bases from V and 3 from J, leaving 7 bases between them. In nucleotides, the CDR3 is TGTGCCTGGGGGAAGGACACTGAAGCTTTCTTT. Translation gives CAWGKDTEAFF.

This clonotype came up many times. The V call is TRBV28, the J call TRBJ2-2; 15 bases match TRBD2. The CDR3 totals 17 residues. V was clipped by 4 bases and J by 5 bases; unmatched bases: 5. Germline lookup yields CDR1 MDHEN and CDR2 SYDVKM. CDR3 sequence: CASSSRTSGRGTGELFF. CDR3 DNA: TGTGCCAGCAGTTCGAGGACTAGCGGGAGGGGGACCGGGGAGCTGTTTTTT.

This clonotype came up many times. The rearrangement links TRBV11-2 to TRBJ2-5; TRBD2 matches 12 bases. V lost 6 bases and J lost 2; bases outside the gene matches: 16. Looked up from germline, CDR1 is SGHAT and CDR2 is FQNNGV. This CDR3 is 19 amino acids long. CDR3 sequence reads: CASSRKLTSGGLFQETQYF. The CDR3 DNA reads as TGTGCCAGCAGTCGTAAATTGACTAGCGGGGGATTGTTTCAAGAGACCCAGTACTTC.

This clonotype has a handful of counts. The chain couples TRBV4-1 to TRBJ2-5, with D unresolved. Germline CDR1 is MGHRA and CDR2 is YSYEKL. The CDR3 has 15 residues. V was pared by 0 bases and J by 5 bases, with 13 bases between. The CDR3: CASSQDSALGETQYF. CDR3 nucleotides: TGCGCCAGCAGCCAAGACTCTGCTCTGGGGGAGACCCAGTACTTC.

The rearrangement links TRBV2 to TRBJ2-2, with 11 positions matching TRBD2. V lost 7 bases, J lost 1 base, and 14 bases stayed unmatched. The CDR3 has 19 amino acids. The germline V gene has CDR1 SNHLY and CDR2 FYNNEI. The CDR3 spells CASTPGGLAGGRNTGELFF. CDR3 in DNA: TGTGCCAGCACCCCTGGTGGGCTAGCGGGGGGCCGGAACACCGGGGAGCTGTTTTTT.

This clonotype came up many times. DNA for the CDR3: TGTGCCAGCACCTGGGGGGGAAATGGCTACACCTTC. Protein sequence: CASTWGGNGYTF. J is TRBJ1-2 and V is TRBV12-3 or TRBV12-4; tentative D call: TRBD1 (5 bases). This CDR3 comprises 12 residues. The V end was cut by 7 bases, the J end by 6 bases, with 12 bases between.

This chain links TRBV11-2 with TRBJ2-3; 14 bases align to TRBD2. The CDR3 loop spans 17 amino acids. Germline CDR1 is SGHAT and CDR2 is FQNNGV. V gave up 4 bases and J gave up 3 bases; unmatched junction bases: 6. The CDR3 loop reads CASSYGLAGGTTDTQYF. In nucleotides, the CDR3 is TGTGCCAGCAGCTACGGACTAGCGGGGGGTACTACAGATACGCAGTATTTT.

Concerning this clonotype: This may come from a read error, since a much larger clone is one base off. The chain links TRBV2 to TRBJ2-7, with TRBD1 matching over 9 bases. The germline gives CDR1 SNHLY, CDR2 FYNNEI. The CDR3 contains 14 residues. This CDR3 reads CVSSEGDRAYEQYF. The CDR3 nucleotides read TGTGTCAGCAGTGAAGGGGACAGGGCATACGAGCAGTACTTC.

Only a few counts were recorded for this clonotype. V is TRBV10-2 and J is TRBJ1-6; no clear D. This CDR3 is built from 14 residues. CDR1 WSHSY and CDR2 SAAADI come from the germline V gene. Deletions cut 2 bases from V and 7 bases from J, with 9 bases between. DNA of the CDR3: TGCGCCAGCAGTGAGCCCGTAAGGAATTCACCCCTCCACTTT. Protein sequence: CASSEPVRNSPLHF.

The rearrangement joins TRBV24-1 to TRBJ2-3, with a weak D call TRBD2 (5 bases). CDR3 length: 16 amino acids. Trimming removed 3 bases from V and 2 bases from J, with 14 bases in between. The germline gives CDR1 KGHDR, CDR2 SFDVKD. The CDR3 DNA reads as TGTGCCACCAGTGATCGAGATAGTGGACTCACAGATACGCAGTATTTT. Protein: CATSDRDSGLTDTQYF.

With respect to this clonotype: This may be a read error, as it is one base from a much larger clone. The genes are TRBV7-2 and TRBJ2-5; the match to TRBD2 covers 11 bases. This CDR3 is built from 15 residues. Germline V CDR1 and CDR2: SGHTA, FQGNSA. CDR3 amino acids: CSSSQTSGSGETQYF. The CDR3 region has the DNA TGTTCCAGCAGCCAAACTAGCGGGAGTGGGGAGACCCAGTACTTC.

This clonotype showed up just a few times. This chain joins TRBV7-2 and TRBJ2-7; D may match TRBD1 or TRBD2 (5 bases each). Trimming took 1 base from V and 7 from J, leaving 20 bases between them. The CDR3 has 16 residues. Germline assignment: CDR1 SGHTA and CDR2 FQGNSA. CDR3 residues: CTSSLVGEGLRGEQYF. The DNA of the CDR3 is TGTACCAGCAGCTTAGTAGGTGAGGGGCTGAGAGGAGAGCAGTACTTC.

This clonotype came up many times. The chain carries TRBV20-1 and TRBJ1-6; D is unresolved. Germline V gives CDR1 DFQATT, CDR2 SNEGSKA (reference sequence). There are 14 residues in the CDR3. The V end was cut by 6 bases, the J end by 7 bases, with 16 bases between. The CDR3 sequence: CSAITSAANSPLHF. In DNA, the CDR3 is TGCAGTGCAATAACGTCGGCAGCCAATTCACCCCTCCACTTT.

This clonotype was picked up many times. The CDR3: CASSTGTANEKLFF. The CDR3 DNA reads TGTGCCAGCAGCACCGGGACGGCGAATGAAAAACTGTTTTTT. The genes are TRBV12-3 or TRBV12-4 and TRBJ1-4; D is perhaps TRBD1 (5 bases). The CDR3 runs 14 residues. With 6 bases removed from V and 5 bases from J, the gap between germline ends came to 13 bases.